This T cell receptor beta chain is from a study of T cells expressing NK-cell markers. Study background: It was from sorted CD3+CD56+NKG2C+, CD3+CD56+NKG2C- and CD3+CD56-NKG2C+ T cells that TCR beta repertoires came.

TCRdb reprocessed the 5' RACE reads and keeps a single row for each CDR3 protein, giving no DNA. Its listing shows 400,000 to 500,000 distinct CDR3 sequences. The CDR3 is 14 amino acids. CDR1 and CDR2 from the germline V gene are DFQATT and SNEGSKA (reference sequence). This rearrangement joins TRBV20-1 to TRBJ1-2. The source material was blood T cells: a sorted CD56 or NKG2C T cell subset, CD4+ or CD8+ T cells, or bulk PBMC T cells (not recorded which). This receptor was identified in a woman between 18 and 70 years old in good health. The CDR3 protein is CSAREFEANYGYTF.